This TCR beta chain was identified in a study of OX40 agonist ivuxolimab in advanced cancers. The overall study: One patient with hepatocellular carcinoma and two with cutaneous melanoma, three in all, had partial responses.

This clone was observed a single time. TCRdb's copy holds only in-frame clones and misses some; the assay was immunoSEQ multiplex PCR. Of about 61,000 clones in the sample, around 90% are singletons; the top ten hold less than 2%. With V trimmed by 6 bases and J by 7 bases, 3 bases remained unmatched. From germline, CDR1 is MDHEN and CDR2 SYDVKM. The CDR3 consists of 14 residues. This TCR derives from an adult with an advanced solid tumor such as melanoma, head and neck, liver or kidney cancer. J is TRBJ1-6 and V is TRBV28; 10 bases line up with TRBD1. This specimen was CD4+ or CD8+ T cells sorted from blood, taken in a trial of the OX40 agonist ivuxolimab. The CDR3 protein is CASRMDRGNSPLHF. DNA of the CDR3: TGTGCCAGCAGGATGGACAGGGGGAATTCACCCCTCCACTTT. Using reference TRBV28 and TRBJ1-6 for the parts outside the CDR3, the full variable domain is DVKVTQSSRYLVKRTGEKVFLECVQDMDHENMFWYRQDPGLGLRLIYFSYDVKMKEKGDIPEGYSVSREKKERFSLILESASTNQTSMYLCASRMDRGNSPLHFGNGTRLTVT.